The TCR beta chain under discussion was sequenced for a study of shared clonotypes between healthy human individuals. Each subset's genomic DNA was shared equally among a number of immunoSEQ plates. Authors' methods: ImmunoSEQ output lacked quality scores and full-length reads, limiting matched filtering. Only in-frame clones appear in the TCRdb table, and some are missing; sequencing was by immunoSEQ multiplex PCR. Clone size and V and J calls were adopted from that table, with D and trimming inferred from the DNA. The sample includes 400,000 to 500,000 clones, around 79% of them seen just once. With respect to this clone: Its antigen remains unknown.

Healthy and HIV-negative, the adult donors had no recent acute infections or vaccinations. From germline, CDR1 is MNHEY and CDR2 SMNVEV (reference sequence). The V end was cut by 6 bases, the J end by 1 base, with 12 bases between. The CDR3 has 14 residues. Study-wide results and limits: Limited genetic and exposure-history diversity came from having few donors.

The sample consisted of PBMCs. This receptor was obtained from a middle-aged woman in good health. Some clones in this sample may be carry-over from other donors' samples. V is TRBV27 and J is TRBJ1-1; D possibly corresponds to TRBD1 (5 bases). CDR3 DNA: TGTGCCAGCAGCAGCCCAGGGACGAACACTGAAGCTTTCTTT. It encodes CASSSPGTNTEAFF.